Following are 6 T cell receptor beta chains from one sample sequenced in a study of shared clonotypes between healthy human individuals. The data were produced by immunoSEQ multiplex PCR, yet TCRdb's version contains in-frame clones alone and is incomplete. The data hold 650,000 to 800,000 clones, with 72% observed a single time. Sequenced sample: memory CD4+ T cells sorted from blood. As to subset: CD45RA-negative fraction. The receptors shown here come from a woman younger than 45 in good health.

This clone was seen a few times. The gene calls are TRBV5-1 and TRBJ2-2; TRBD2 agrees at 8 bases. Germline V CDR1 and CDR2: SGHRS, YFSETQ. The CDR3 spans 15 residues. Trimming removed 5 bases from V and 1 base from J; junction bases left unmatched: 4. The CDR3 loop reads CASSNGRGNTGELFF. The CDR3 DNA reads TGCGCCAGCAGTAACGGGAGGGGGAACACCGGGGAGCTGTTTTTT.

This clone was recorded a few times. The CDR3 spells CASSLPKNQPQHF. CDR3 coding DNA: TGTGCCAGCAGTTTACCGAAAAATCAGCCCCAGCATTTT. The chain uses TRBV28 and TRBJ1-5; D is uncertain. Germline V gives CDR1 MDHEN, CDR2 SYDVKM. V lost 2 bases and J 4 bases, leaving 6 bases between the germline ends. The CDR3 covers 13 residues.

CDR3 coding DNA: TGCAGCGTTGCACCCGGAGACCGCGAGCAGTACTTC. It specifies CSVAPGDREQYF. This chain links TRBV29-1 with TRBJ2-7; D not certain. CDR3 length: 12 amino acids. The V and J ends lost 4 bases and 6 bases respectively, with 13 bases between them. Germline V CDR1 and CDR2: SQVTM, ANQGSEA.

The gene calls are TRBV28 and TRBJ1-5, with a weak D call TRBD1 (6 bases). Between the trimmed V and J ends, which lost 2 bases and 5 bases, there was a span of 13 bases. CDR3 length equals 15 residues. The germline CDR1 and CDR2 sequences are MDHEN and SYDVKM. The CDR3 here is CASSLPTGTHQPQHF. The CDR3 nucleotides read TGTGCCAGCAGTTTACCTACAGGGACCCATCAGCCCCAGCATTTT.

The chain is built from TRBV5-6 and TRBJ1-4, with D unclear. Germline CDR1 and CDR2: SGHDT and YYEEEE. This CDR3 spans 13 amino acids. V was shortened by 7 bases and J by 0 bases, with 7 bases between the two germline ends. The CDR3 DNA reads as TGTGCCAGCGGCCAGTCAACTAATGAAAAACTGTTTTTT. Its translation is CASGQSTNEKLFF.

The chain employs TRBV7-9 and TRBJ2-7; either TRBD1 or TRBD2 may supply D (5 bases each). Germline CDR1 is SEHNR and CDR2 is FQNEAQ (reference sequence). This CDR3 is 13 amino acids long. Trimming pared 5 bases from V and 5 bases from J, leaving 13 bases between. In nucleotides, the CDR3 is TGTGCCAGCAGCCTCGGGACCGACGACGAGCAGTACTTC. Translation gives CASSLGTDDEQYF. Combining the CDR3 with reference TRBV7-9 and TRBJ2-7 gives the whole variable domain DTGVSQNPRHKITKRGQNVTFRCDPISEHNRLYWYRQTLGQGPEFLTYFQNEAQLEKSRLLSDRFSAERPKGSFSTLEIQRTEQGDSAMYLCASSLGTDDEQYFGPGTRLTVT.